The 4 T cell receptor beta chains below come from one sample, sequenced in a study of T cell responses to AZD1222 COVID-19 vaccine. The data were produced by immunoSEQ multiplex PCR, yet TCRdb's version contains in-frame clones alone and is incomplete. The profile covers 100,000 to 130,000 clones, with roughly 87% appearing a single time and approximately 4% taken by the ten largest. Sequenced here: peripheral blood, sampled on day 0 of AZD1222 vaccination. The receptors stem from an adult in good health.

CDR3 residues: CASRGLAGAYEQYF. The DNA of the CDR3 is TGTGCCAGCCGGGGACTAGCGGGAGCCTACGAGCAGTACTTC. The chain employs TRBV2 and TRBJ2-7, with 14 bases fitting TRBD2. Germline loops: CDR1 SNHLY, CDR2 FYNNEI. The CDR3 has 14 amino acids. J gave up 2 bases and V 8 bases, and 2 bases lay outside the gene matches.

The genes are TRBV12-3 or TRBV12-4 and TRBJ2-7; weak D call: TRBD2 (7 bases). V was clipped by 7 bases and J by 4 bases, with 14 bases between them. This CDR3 has 13 amino acids. The CDR3: CASMVRGGYEQYF. CDR3 coding DNA: TGTGCCAGCATGGTCAGGGGAGGGTACGAGCAGTACTTC.

This chain joins TRBV7-9 and TRBJ2-7, with 9 bases fitting TRBD2. Germline CDR1 and CDR2: SEHNR and FQNEAQ (reference sequence). The CDR3 spans 14 residues. V trimming: 4 bases; J trimming: 4 bases; junction bases outside the gene matches: 5. DNA of the CDR3: TGTGCCAGCAGCTCACCGGGACTAGCTTACGAGCAGTACTTC. Amino acid sequence: CASSSPGLAYEQYF.

The chain combines TRBV19 with TRBJ1-2, with D maybe TRBD1 (6 bases). V lost 10 bases and J 5 bases, leaving 29 bases between the germline ends. The germline V gene encodes CDR1 LNHDA and CDR2 SQIVND (reference sequence). The CDR3 totals 17 residues. The CDR3 nucleotides are TGTGCCACCAGACAACAGGGACTCACCTCTTTGGGATATGGCTACACCTTC. Its translation is CATRQQGLTSLGYGYTF.